The 18 T cell receptor beta chains below were found in one sample sequenced in a study of cytomegalovirus exposure and HLA in healthy donors. In the PCR, 60 Vbeta and 13 Jbeta primers were used. Produced via immunoSEQ multiplex PCR; TCRdb's table is partial and in-frame only. Listed are about 120,000 clones; more than 3% falls within the top ten. The source material was PBMCs. The receptors originated from a man younger than 35 in good health and CMV-seronegative.

The J gene is TRBJ2-7, the V gene TRBV7-2, with 8 nucleotides matching TRBD2. Germline assignment: CDR1 SGHTA and CDR2 FQGNSA. V lost 5 bases, J lost 4 bases, and 10 bases stayed unmatched. The CDR3 is 15 residues long. The CDR3 DNA follows: TGTGCCAGCAGCCGCCCCGGCAGCGGGAGATACGAGCAGTACTTC. Encoded protein: CASSRPGSGRYEQYF.

The chain links TRBV9 to TRBJ1-1; no firm D call. The V gene lost 0 bases and the J gene lost 4 bases, with 10 bases spanning the gap. Germline V gene lookup returns CDR1 SGDLS and CDR2 YYNGEE. The CDR3 is 14 residues long. CDR3 DNA: TGTGCCAGCAGCGTAGAACAATGGGCCACTGAAGCTTTCTTT. Amino acid sequence: CASSVEQWATEAFF.

This chain uses TRBV28 with TRBJ1-5; the D gene is possibly TRBD1 (5 bases). V lost 2 bases, J lost 0 bases, and 17 bases lay in between. CDR1 and CDR2 (germline): MDHEN, SYDVKM. The length of the CDR3 is 18 residues. CDR3 in amino acids: CASSLILVGGPSNQPQHF. CDR3 DNA: TGTGCCAGCAGTTTAATTCTTGTCGGGGGACCTAGCAATCAGCCCCAGCATTTT.

V usage is TRBV27 and J usage is TRBJ2-7; D is possibly TRBD1 (6 bases). This CDR3 is built from 14 residues. The germline V gene encodes CDR1 MNHEY and CDR2 SMNVEV (reference sequence). V lost 4 bases and J 3 bases, leaving 13 bases between the germline ends. CDR3 bases: TGTGCCAGCAGTTGGCTCGACAGGCTCTACGAGCAGTACTTC. Its protein product is CASSWLDRLYEQYF.

This chain links TRBV6-1 with TRBJ1-2; TRBD1 agrees at 8 bases. This CDR3 has 15 residues. Germline CDR1 reads MNHNS; CDR2 reads SASEGT. Trimming cost V 7 bases and J 6 bases; bases outside gene matches: 13. The CDR3 loop is CASIEAAGGVDGYTF. CDR3 DNA sequence: TGTGCCAGCATAGAAGCGGCAGGGGGCGTGGATGGCTACACCTTC.

To note about this clone: A read error may produce the germline difference seen at one junction end. This sequence joins TRBV7-2 and TRBJ2-2; 11 nucleotides match TRBD2. This CDR3 has 16 amino acids. From germline, CDR1 is SGHTA and CDR2 FQGNSA. The CDR3 nucleotides are TGTGCCAGCAGGTTAGCGGGAGGGATGAACACCGGGGAGCTGTTTTTT. Translating it yields CASRLAGGMNTGELFF.

A word on this clone: An end of the junction differs from the germline gene, which may be a read error. The V gene is TRBV18, the J gene TRBJ2-2; a possible D gene is TRBD1 (6 bases). Germline CDR1 is KGHSH and CDR2 is LQKENI. The CDR3 totals 14 residues. CDR3 sequence: CASLPGADTGEPFF. Here the CDR3 DNA reads TGTGCCAGCCTCCCAGGGGCGGACACCGGGGAGCCGTTTTTT.

The V and J genes are TRBV7-9 and TRBJ2-1; 9 bases match TRBD1. V shed 3 bases, J shed 7 bases, and the junction held 7 bases outside the gene matches. The CDR3 is made up of 15 amino acids. Germline CDR1 and CDR2: SEHNR and FQNEAQ (reference sequence). The CDR3 is CASSLGDRERNEQFF. The CDR3 nucleotides read TGTGCCAGCAGCTTGGGGGACAGGGAGAGGAATGAGCAGTTCTTC.

The V gene is TRBV5-1, the J gene TRBJ2-1; no firm D call. Germline-derived CDR1 and CDR2 are SGHRS and YFSETQ. The V end lost 0 bases, the J end lost 7 bases, and 17 bases lay between the germline ends. CDR3 size: 16 residues. CDR3 DNA sequence: TGCGCCAGCAGCTTGGCGGTTAGTTTACTGATAAATGAGCAGTTCTTC. Its translation: CASSLAVSLLINEQFF.

The gene calls are TRBV6-1 and TRBJ1-5, with D uncertain. This CDR3 is 15 amino acids long. Germline-derived CDR1 and CDR2 are MNHNS and SASEGT. Trimming shortened V by 5 bases and J by 2 bases, and 13 bases separated the two germline ends. The CDR3 DNA sequence: TGTGCCAGCAGTACAGCCGTGGTCGGCAATCAGCCCCAGCATTTT. It codes for CASSTAVVGNQPQHF.

The rearrangement uses TRBV10-3 and TRBJ1-3; 8 bases line up with TRBD1. The length of the CDR3 is 16 residues. In germline, CDR1 is ENHRY, CDR2 SYGVKD. J lost 2 bases, V lost 3 bases, and 6 bases had no gene match. The CDR3, as DNA: TGTGCCATCAGTGATTTAGCAGGGGGCACTGGAAACACCATATATTTT. It translates to CAISDLAGGTGNTIYF.

The chain joins TRBV15 to TRBJ2-7, with TRBD2 identical over 8 bases. The CDR3 contains 16 residues. V was clipped by 1 base and J by 6 bases; unmatched bases: 11. Germline V lookup: CDR1 LNHNV, CDR2 YYDKDF (reference sequence). In DNA, the CDR3 is TGTGCCACCAGCAGAGGGGTAGCGGGGCCCACAGGCGAGCAGTACTTC. Translation: CATSRGVAGPTGEQYF.

The chain's CDR3 is CASSNGGSTDTQYF. The CDR3 DNA is TGTGCCAGCTCTAACGGGGGGAGCACAGATACGCAGTATTTT. The rearrangement uses TRBV6-1 and TRBJ2-3, with TRBD2 matching over 7 bases. The germline V gene has CDR1 MNHNS and CDR2 SASEGT. V shed 8 bases, J shed 0 bases, and the junction held 5 bases outside the gene matches. The CDR3 loop spans 14 amino acids.

This chain connects TRBV19 to TRBJ1-1; D gene ambiguous. Germline V lookup: CDR1 LNHDA, CDR2 SQIVND (reference sequence). Trimming took 7 bases from V and 4 from J, leaving 7 bases between them. The CDR3 consists of 11 residues. CDR3 sequence reads: CASTAGTEAFF. Written as DNA, the CDR3 is TGTGCCAGTACTGCGGGCACTGAAGCTTTCTTT.

The chain combines TRBV9 with TRBJ2-7; 9 bases agree with TRBD1. After removal of 4 bases from V and 7 bases from J, the junction contained 9 bases not matched to a gene. CDR1 is SGDLS, CDR2 YYNGEE, per germline. The CDR3 is 14 amino acids. The CDR3 coding sequence is TGTGCCAGCAGCCGGGGACAGGGAGTTAGGGAGCAGTACTTC. Its protein is CASSRGQGVREQYF.

J is TRBJ2-7 and V is TRBV28; 7 bases align to TRBD1. V shed 3 bases and J 2 bases; nucleotides not matched to a gene: 10. Germline assignment: CDR1 MDHEN and CDR2 SYDVKM. The CDR3 extends over 16 amino acids. CDR3 protein: CASSFRQGRVTYEQYF. The CDR3 region has the DNA TGTGCCAGCAGTTTCAGACAGGGCAGAGTAACCTACGAGCAGTACTTC.

The CDR3 nucleotides are TGTGCCAGTAGTATAGAAGGTCTTCGGGAGCAGTACTTC. It codes for CASSIEGLREQYF. V usage is TRBV19 and J usage is TRBJ2-5; TRBD2 is a possible D gene (6 bases). The CDR3 is made up of 13 amino acids. V was cut by 0 bases and J by 11 bases, with 13 bases left in between. CDR1 and CDR2 (germline): LNHDA, SQIVND (reference sequence).

The V and J genes are TRBV18 and TRBJ2-1; 7 bases map to TRBD1. J was trimmed by 0 bases and V by 7 bases; bases with no gene match: 6. This CDR3 contains 15 residues. CDR1 is KGHSH and CDR2 is LQKENI in the germline V gene. CDR3 loop: CASLRDSSSYNEQFF. CDR3 bases: TGTGCCAGCTTACGGGACAGTAGCTCCTACAATGAGCAGTTCTTC. Filled out from reference TRBV18 and TRBJ2-1, the complete variable domain reads NAGVMQNPRHLVRRRGQEARLRCSPMKGHSHVYWYRQLPEEGLKFMVYLQKENIIDESGMPKERFSAEFPKEGPSILRIQQVVRGDSAAYFCASLRDSSSYNEQFFGPGTRLTVL.